This T cell receptor (beta chain) emerged from a study of T cells in tuberculosis. Study-level information: CD1B tetramers identified T cells specific for mycobacterial lipid GMM.

The method was immunoSEQ multiplex PCR; TCRdb's version includes in-frame clones alone and lacks a portion of them. The top ten clones hold roughly 6.6% of a sample with 25,000 to 35,000 clones, about 90% of them seen once. Stated time point: new active TB diagnosis, blood taken before or within 7 days of starting treatment. HIV-seronegative South African adults aged 18 years or older had newly diagnosed active tuberculosis. On average roughly 90,000 T cells per donor were immunosequenced. The clonotype was recovered from an adult with tuberculosis. Here the sequenced sample was PBMCs, taken at tuberculosis diagnosis.

Written as DNA, the CDR3 is TGTGCCAGCAGCCGACAGGGGAAGAACACTGAAGCTTTCTTT. Translated, it gives CASSRQGKNTEAFF. The V call is TRBV5-4, the J call TRBJ1-1; TRBD1 matches at 8 bases. Trimming at V came to 4 bases and at J to 1 base, leaving 3 bases not matched to a gene. CDR1 is SGHNT, CDR2 YYREEE, per germline (reference sequence). The CDR3 is made up of 14 amino acids.